This TCR beta chain was obtained from a study of blood T cell repertoires in COVID-19. As originally analysed: Estimated nucleated cell counts came from reference gene primer amplification. The data were produced by immunoSEQ multiplex PCR, yet TCRdb's version contains in-frame clones alone and is incomplete. The V and J calls and clone size come from that table; D and trimming were worked out from the DNA. The sample holds under 300,000 clones; around 88% are singletons and the top ten take approximately 2.3%. The material sequenced was PBMCs or T cells enriched from blood (not recorded which). The TCR was taken from a woman between 35 and 50 years old with acute COVID-19.

CDR3 sequence: CASSQTTQNGYTF. DNA of the CDR3: TGCGCCAGCAGCCAAACTACTCAAAATGGCTACACCTTC. The rearrangement links TRBV4-3 to TRBJ1-2; no reliable D call. Per germline, CDR1 LGHNA and CDR2 YSLEER. The V and J ends lost 2 bases and 6 bases respectively, with 10 bases between them. CDR3 size: 13 residues.